This T cell receptor beta chain was sequenced for a study of T cells in Graves' hyperthyroidism and ophthalmopathy. Turning to the study itself: Peripheral blood was drawn at first diagnosis, prior to all treatment. Broader study findings: In blood, most of the thyroid clonotypes expanded above 0.001 were also present.

On this clonotype itself: Its antigen is not identified.

This CDR3 is built from 14 residues. From germline, CDR1 is SGHDT and CDR2 YYEEEE. Deletions cut 0 bases from V and 5 bases from J, with 9 bases between. TCR beta CDR3 regions were amplified from RNA. The primer set for the first-round RT-PCR of the TCR CDR3 was HTBI. From the multiplex PCR reads, TCRdb called clonotypes with MiXCR, one entry per CDR3 protein. Among fewer than 500,000 distinct CDR3 sequences, around an eighth were seen once, and the ten largest hold more than 20%. The TCR comes from a man aged 30 to 39 with Graves' hyperthyroidism that later progressed to Graves' ophthalmopathy. V is TRBV5-6 and J is TRBJ2-1; the D call may be TRBD1 or TRBD2 (5 bases each). The source material was blood. The CDR3 DNA reads TGTGCCAGCAGCTTGGGTTGGGGGAACAATGAGCAGTTCTTC. As protein: CASSLGWGNNEQFF.